One sample yielded the 32 T cell receptor beta chains listed below, sequenced in a study of blood T cell repertoires in COVID-19. Measured with immunoSEQ multiplex PCR; TCRdb has only the in-frame clones, and not every one. The table lists about 200,000 clones, 70% to 90% of them singletons. Sequencing used PBMCs or T cells enriched from blood (not recorded which). These receptors originate from a man between 25 and 39 years old who had recovered from COVID-19.

The chain is built from TRBV19 and TRBJ2-5; maybe TRBD1 (5 bases). Trimming took 7 bases from V and 3 from J, leaving 18 bases between them. The CDR3 is 15 residues long. The germline V gene encodes CDR1 LNHDA and CDR2 SQIVND (reference sequence). In DNA form, the CDR3 reads TGTGCCAGTAAAAGGGCCGACAGCACAGAAGAGACCCAGTACTTC. This translates into CASKRADSTEETQYF.

The chain recombines TRBV9 with TRBJ2-3; TRBD2 aligns across 14 bases. The CDR3 length is 18 residues. The trim removed 4 bases at V and 4 bases at J, leaving 11 bases unmatched. Germline values: CDR1 SGDLS, CDR2 YYNGEE. CDR3 DNA sequence: TGTGCCAGCAGCCCTCGACTAGCGGGAGGGATTCGCGCAGATACGCAGTATTTT. Translation gives CASSPRLAGGIRADTQYF. Supplemented by reference TRBV9 and TRBJ2-3, the full variable domain reads DSGVTQTPKHLITATGQRVTLRCSPRSGDLSVYWYQQSLDQGLQFLIQYYNGEERAKGNILERFSAQQFPDLHSELNLSSLELGDSALYFCASSPRLAGGIRADTQYFGPGTRLTVL.

This rearrangement joins TRBV11-2 to TRBJ1-2, with a possible D match to TRBD1 (6 bases). Germline V gives CDR1 SGHAT, CDR2 FQNNGV. The CDR3 is made up of 15 amino acids. The V end was cut by 3 bases, the J end by 7 bases, with 18 bases between. CDR3 residues: CASSLARAGGPGYTF. CDR3 bases: TGTGCCAGCAGCTTGGCCCGGGCGGGGGGCCCTGGCTACACCTTC.

For the CDR3, the DNA is TGTGCCAGCAGCTTAGATCATTCTGGACAGTCTTATTCACCCCTCCACTTT. Residues: CASSLDHSGQSYSPLHF. The chain links TRBV7-2 to TRBJ1-6; TRBD1 might be the D (6 bases). The CDR3 totals 17 residues. The germline gives CDR1 SGHTA, CDR2 FQGNSA. V gave up 1 base and J gave up 8 bases, with 18 bases separating them. The whole variable domain, remainder taken from reference TRBV7-2 and TRBJ1-6, is GAGVSQSPSNKVTEKGKDVELRCDPISGHTALYWYRQSLGQGLEFLIYFQGNSAPDKSGLPSDRFSAERTGGSVSTLTIQRTQQEDSAVYLCASSLDHSGQSYSPLHFGNGTRLTVT.

The chain carries TRBV5-4 and TRBJ2-2; 15 nucleotides line up with TRBD2. Trimming took 0 bases from V and 6 from J; bases not matched to a gene: 0. CDR1 and CDR2 from the germline V gene are SGHNT and YYREEE (reference sequence). CDR3 length equals 16 residues. CDR3 in amino acids: CASSLGTSGGAGELFF. As DNA, the CDR3 is TGTGCCAGCAGCTTGGGGACTAGCGGGGGGGCCGGGGAGCTGTTTTTT.

The chain carries TRBV18 and TRBJ2-2; 8 bases are shared with TRBD2. The CDR3 runs 16 residues. Germline lookup yields CDR1 KGHSH and CDR2 LQKENI. The ends lost 4 bases at V and 0 bases at J; junction bases unmatched: 4. Here the CDR3 DNA reads TGTGCCAGCTCACAAGCGGGGGCCGCGAACACCGGGGAGCTGTTTTTT. Protein sequence: CASSQAGAANTGELFF.

This chain joins TRBV6-4 and TRBJ2-1, with 9 bases lining up with TRBD1. The CDR3 loop spans 13 amino acids. Per germline, CDR1 MRHNA and CDR2 SNTAGT. The V segment lost 9 bases and the J segment 6 bases; nucleotides outside the gene matches: 6. CDR3 DNA: TGTGCCAGGCCCGGGACAGGGCGCAATGAGCAGTTCTTC. Protein: CARPGTGRNEQFF.

The chain is built from TRBV27 and TRBJ1-2; TRBD1 matches at 7 bases. CDR1 and CDR2 from the germline V gene are MNHEY and SMNVEV (reference sequence). CDR3 length: 16 residues. Germline trimming cut 0 bases from V and 4 bases from J; bases unmatched to any gene: 8. This chain's CDR3 is CASSLSAKQGGYGYTF. The CDR3 DNA sequence: TGTGCCAGCAGTTTATCGGCCAAGCAGGGGGGCTATGGCTACACCTTC.

The chain recombines TRBV2 with TRBJ2-2; no clear D. There are 13 residues in the CDR3. Per the germline V gene, CDR1 is SNHLY and CDR2 is FYNNEI. Trimming cost V 4 bases and J 5 bases, with 8 bases left between them. The CDR3 spells CASSVAGTGELFF. CDR3 DNA: TGTGCCAGCAGTGTGGCAGGAACCGGGGAGCTGTTTTTT.

V usage is TRBV7-8 and J usage is TRBJ2-5, with 7 bases identical to TRBD2. Trimming took 5 bases from V and 9 from J; bases not matched to a gene: 9. In germline, CDR1 is SGHVS, CDR2 FQNEAQ. This CDR3 has 13 residues. DNA of the CDR3: TGTGCCAGCAGCCCGGCACTAGCGAGGGCCCAGTACTTC. Translated, it gives CASSPALARAQYF.

The chain combines TRBV5-1 with TRBJ2-5, with TRBD1 identical over 9 bases. The CDR3 is 15 residues long. V lost 0 bases to trimming and J lost 5 bases; unmatched junction nucleotides: 5. Germline CDR1 reads SGHRS; CDR2 reads YFSETQ. CDR3 sequence: CASSLEGTGLETQYF. Here the CDR3 DNA reads TGCGCCAGCAGCTTGGAGGGGACAGGGTTGGAGACCCAGTACTTC. Together with reference TRBV5-1 and TRBJ2-5, the CDR3 gives the full variable domain: KAGVTQTPRYLIKTRGQQVTLSCSPISGHRSVSWYQQTPGQGLQFLFEYFSETQRNKGNFPGRFSGRQFSNSRSEMNVSTLELGDSALYLCASSLEGTGLETQYFGPGTRLLVL.

The rearrangement links TRBV27 to TRBJ1-2; TRBD1 matches 7 bases. The V segment lost 8 bases and the J segment 4 bases; nucleotides outside the gene matches: 7. Germline V gene lookup returns CDR1 MNHEY and CDR2 SMNVEV (reference sequence). The CDR3 spans 13 residues. The CDR3 protein is CASRASGGYGYTF. CDR3 nucleotide sequence: TGTGCCAGCCGGGCCTCAGGGGGCTATGGCTACACCTTC.

The chain joins TRBV11-2 to TRBJ2-3, with TRBD2 identical over 15 bases. The CDR3 covers 17 residues. V was pared by 5 bases and J by 4 bases, with 7 bases of the junction left unmatched. Germline V gives CDR1 SGHAT, CDR2 FQNNGV. DNA for the CDR3: TGTGCCAGCAGCGGGGGGACTAGCGGGAGGTGGTCAGATACGCAGTATTTT. Amino acids: CASSGGTSGRWSDTQYF. The entire variable domain, with the rest obtained from reference TRBV11-2 and TRBJ2-3, is as follows: EAGVAQSPRYKIIEKRQSVAFWCNPISGHATLYWYQQILGQGPKLLIQFQNNGVVDDSQLPKDRFSAERLKGVDSTLKIQPAKLEDSAVYLCASSGGTSGRWSDTQYFGPGTRLTVL.

This clone is classed as medium-sized. This chain joins TRBV23-1 and TRBJ2-3; 8 positions agree with TRBD2. TRBV23-1 is an open reading frame, and its role is uncertain. The CDR3 spans 14 residues. Trimming at V came to 8 bases and at J to 3 bases, leaving 7 bases not matched to a gene. CDR3 nucleotide sequence: TGCGCCAGCCCGGGCGGGGGGCGGACAGATACGCAGTATTTT. It specifies CASPGGGRTDTQYF.

The chain carries TRBV6-5 and TRBJ2-5, with D maybe TRBD2 (6 bases). V lost 0 bases, J lost 6 bases, and 17 bases lay in between. This CDR3 contains 16 residues. Germline CDR1 and CDR2: MNHEY and SVGAGI. CDR3 residues: CASSYSTGRGQKTQYF. Here the CDR3 DNA reads TGTGCCAGCAGTTACTCAACCGGGAGAGGTCAGAAGACCCAGTACTTC.

This chain joins TRBV28 and TRBJ1-5, with D tentatively TRBD1 (5 bases). This CDR3 is built from 14 residues. Trimming took 3 bases from V and 3 from J, leaving 9 bases between them. In germline, CDR1 is MDHEN, CDR2 SYDVKM. DNA of the CDR3: TGTGCCAGCAGTTTCCCAGGGAACAATCAGCCCCAGCATTTT. Translated: CASSFPGNNQPQHF.

This chain uses TRBV5-1 with TRBJ2-2, with 10 bases matching TRBD2. Germline V gene data show CDR1 as SGHRS and CDR2 as YFSETQ. J lost 1 base, V lost 3 bases, and 0 bases had no gene match. CDR3 length: 15 amino acids. The CDR3 region is CASSWTSGNTGELFF. Here the CDR3 DNA reads TGCGCCAGCAGCTGGACTAGCGGGAACACCGGGGAGCTGTTTTTT.

The chain employs TRBV28 and TRBJ2-7; TRBD1 agrees at 9 bases. CDR1 MDHEN and CDR2 SYDVKM come from the germline V gene. V shed 6 bases, J shed 6 bases, and the junction held 6 bases outside the gene matches. CDR3 length: 13 residues. Here the CDR3 reads CASRQQGALEQYF. DNA for the CDR3: TGTGCCAGCAGACAACAGGGGGCTCTCGAGCAGTACTTC. Using reference TRBV28 and TRBJ2-7 for the parts outside the CDR3, the full variable domain is DVKVTQSSRYLVKRTGEKVFLECVQDMDHENMFWYRQDPGLGLRLIYFSYDVKMKEKGDIPEGYSVSREKKERFSLILESASTNQTSMYLCASRQQGALEQYFGPGTRLTVT.

The CDR3 reads CASSTTTGGGETQYF. The CDR3 region has the DNA TGTGCCAGCAGCACAACGACAGGGGGCGGGGAGACCCAGTACTTC. The V call is TRBV7-2, the J call TRBJ2-5; 10 positions agree with TRBD1. J was trimmed by 5 bases and V by 5 bases; bases with no gene match: 8. The V gene's germline CDR1 is SGHTA and CDR2 FQGNSA. The CDR3 has 15 residues.

The rearrangement joins TRBV2 to TRBJ2-1, with D possibly TRBD2 on 6 matching bases. Germline loops: CDR1 SNHLY, CDR2 FYNNEI. The ends were cut back, 9 bases at V and 14 bases at J, with 17 bases in the middle. The CDR3 spans 11 residues. CDR3 in amino acids: CARGRGEVKFF. The CDR3 DNA sequence: TGTGCCAGAGGACGAGGGGAGGTTAAGTTCTTC.

The chain combines TRBV10-3 with TRBJ1-2; 9 positions agree with TRBD1. Germline lookup yields CDR1 ENHRY and CDR2 SYGVKD. The J segment lost 4 bases and the V segment lost 5 bases, leaving 8 bases of the junction unmatched. The CDR3 is made up of 15 amino acids. CDR3 coding DNA: TGTGCCATCAGTAAGGAGCGGGACAGGGTCTATGGCTACACCTTC. It specifies CAISKERDRVYGYTF.

This clone came up once. This chain links TRBV7-2 with TRBJ2-7; 8 nucleotides align to TRBD2. In germline, CDR1 is SGHTA, CDR2 FQGNSA. This CDR3 is built from 15 residues. Trimming at V came to 5 bases and at J to 4 bases, leaving 10 bases not matched to a gene. The CDR3 sequence is CASSQRSGSTYEQYF. The DNA of the CDR3 is TGTGCCAGCAGCCAGAGGAGCGGGAGTACGTACGAGCAGTACTTC.

This clone was seen once. The chain is built from TRBV9 and TRBJ2-2; 8 nucleotides align to TRBD1. The CDR3 runs to 17 residues. The germline CDR1 and CDR2 sequences are SGDLS and YYNGEE. Trimming cost V 0 bases and J 4 bases; bases outside gene matches: 8. The CDR3 sequence: CASSVETGGMGTGELFF. The CDR3 DNA sequence: TGTGCCAGCAGCGTAGAAACAGGGGGTATGGGCACCGGGGAGCTGTTTTTT.

The V call is TRBV5-4, the J call TRBJ2-1; TRBD1 is a possible D gene (6 bases). Germline-derived CDR1 and CDR2 are SGHNT and YYREEE (reference sequence). This CDR3 is 15 amino acids long. V was trimmed by 4 bases and J by 0 bases, leaving 11 bases between them. CDR3 amino acids: CASSRDTSSYNEQFF. The CDR3 nucleotides are TGTGCCAGCAGCAGGGACACCAGCTCCTACAATGAGCAGTTCTTC.

The CDR3 sequence is CASTTKTSGSDETQYF. The CDR3 DNA reads as TGTGCCAGCACAACAAAAACTAGCGGGAGTGACGAGACCCAGTACTTC. This rearrangement joins TRBV2 to TRBJ2-5, with 11 nucleotides matching TRBD2. Looked up from germline, CDR1 is SNHLY and CDR2 is FYNNEI. J gave up 5 bases and V 7 bases, and 12 bases lay outside the gene matches. The CDR3 runs to 16 residues.

This sequence joins TRBV19 and TRBJ2-1; perhaps TRBD1 as D (6 bases). Between the trimmed V and J ends, which lost 5 bases and 0 bases, there was a span of 11 bases. CDR1 and CDR2 (germline): LNHDA, SQIVND (reference sequence). CDR3 length: 15 amino acids. Written as DNA, the CDR3 is TGTGCCAGTAGTCATGGGACAAGCTCCTACAATGAGCAGTTCTTC. Protein product: CASSHGTSSYNEQFF.

This chain uses TRBV5-1 with TRBJ1-1; D remains ambiguous. The CDR3 sequence is 15 residues long. With 0 bases removed from V and 0 bases from J, the gap between germline ends came to 9 bases. Germline CDR1 reads SGHRS; CDR2 reads YFSETQ. DNA for the CDR3: TGCGCCAGCAGCTTGGGTGGAGGGTTGAACACTGAAGCTTTCTTT. It is translated as CASSLGGGLNTEAFF.

This rearrangement joins TRBV11-2 to TRBJ1-6, with TRBD1 identical over 8 bases. Germline CDR1 and CDR2: SGHAT and FQNNGV. The CDR3 length is 15 residues. V was pared by 2 bases and J by 7 bases, with 4 bases of the junction left unmatched. The CDR3 protein is CASSLTGGPNSPLHF. The CDR3 DNA reads as TGTGCCAGCAGCTTAACAGGGGGACCGAATTCACCCCTCCACTTT.

This chain joins TRBV7-9 and TRBJ2-7; perhaps TRBD1 as D (5 bases). Germline CDR1 is SEHNR and CDR2 is FQNEAQ (reference sequence). This CDR3 contains 14 residues. The V end was cut by 2 bases, the J end by 2 bases, with 10 bases between. The CDR3 coding sequence is TGTGCCAGCAGCTTACATGGGGCGCCCTACGAGCAGTACTTC. Its protein product is CASSLHGAPYEQYF.

The rearrangement joins TRBV10-3 to TRBJ2-3; TRBD2 matches at 9 bases. Germline V CDR1 and CDR2: ENHRY, SYGVKD. The CDR3 runs 15 residues. Trimming at V came to 4 bases and at J to 5 bases, leaving 7 bases not matched to a gene. The CDR3 nucleotides read TGTGCCATCAGTGTGCGCGGGGGGGCGGAAGATACGCAGTATTTT. Its translation: CAISVRGGAEDTQYF.

The J gene is TRBJ1-3, the V gene TRBV10-3, with a tentative D call TRBD1 (5 bases). The CDR3 contains 13 residues. The ends were cut back, 9 bases at V and 4 bases at J, with 13 bases in the middle. CDR1 is ENHRY and CDR2 is SYGVKD in the germline V gene. The CDR3 is CAILPGFGNTIYF. Written as DNA, the CDR3 is TGTGCCATTTTACCAGGGTTCGGAAACACCATATATTTT.

The chain recombines TRBV5-4 with TRBJ2-1; 8 bases are shared with TRBD2. Germline V gene lookup returns CDR1 SGHNT and CDR2 YYREEE (reference sequence). The CDR3 is made up of 16 amino acids. V shed 2 bases and J 4 bases; nucleotides not matched to a gene: 8. The CDR3 region has the DNA TGTGCCAGCAGCTTACCGGGACTAGAGGTATACAATGAGCAGTTCTTC. Protein product: CASSLPGLEVYNEQFF.